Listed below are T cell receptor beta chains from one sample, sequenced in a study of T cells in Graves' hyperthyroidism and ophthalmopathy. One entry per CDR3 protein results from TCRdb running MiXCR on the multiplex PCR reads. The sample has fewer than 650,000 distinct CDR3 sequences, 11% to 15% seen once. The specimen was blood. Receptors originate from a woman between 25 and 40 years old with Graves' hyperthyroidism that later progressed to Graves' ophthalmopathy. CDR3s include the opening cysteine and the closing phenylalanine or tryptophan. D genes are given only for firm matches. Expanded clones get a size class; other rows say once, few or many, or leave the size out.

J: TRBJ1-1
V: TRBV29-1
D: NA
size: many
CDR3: CSVEAANTEAFF
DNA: TGCAGCGTTGAAGCCGCGAACACTGAAGCTTTCTTT

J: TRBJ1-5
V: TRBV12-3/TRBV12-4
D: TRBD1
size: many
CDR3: CASSGTDYSNQPQHF
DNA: TGTGCCAGCAGTGGGACAGATTATAGCAATCAGCCCCAGCATTTT

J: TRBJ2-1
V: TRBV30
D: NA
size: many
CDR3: CAWKLGGVGLRDEQFF
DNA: TGTGCCTGGAAGCTGGGGGGAGTGGGGTTGAGGGATGAGCAGTTCTTC

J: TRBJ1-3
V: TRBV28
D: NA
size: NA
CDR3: CASSSPDTSGNTIYF
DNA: TGTGCCAGCAGCTCCCCGGACACCTCTGGAAACACCATATATTTT

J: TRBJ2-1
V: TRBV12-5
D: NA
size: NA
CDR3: CASALDLGQFF
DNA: TGTGCTAGCGCTCTCGATTTGGGGCAGTTCTTC

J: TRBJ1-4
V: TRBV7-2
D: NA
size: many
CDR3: CASSFTPTGEKLFF
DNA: TGTGCCAGCAGCTTTACCCCTACCGGCGAAAAACTGTTTTTT

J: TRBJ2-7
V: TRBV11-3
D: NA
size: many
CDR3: CASSLGGAGPSYEQYF
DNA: TGTGCCAGCAGCTTAGGAGGGGCGGGACCTTCCTACGAGCAGTACTTC

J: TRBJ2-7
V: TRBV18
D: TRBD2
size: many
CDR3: CASSPTSGINEQYF
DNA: TGTGCCAGCTCACCGACTAGCGGGATCAACGAGCAGTACTTC

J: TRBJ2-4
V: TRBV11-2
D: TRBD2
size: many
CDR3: CASSLLGTRGDIQYF
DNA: TGTGCCAGCAGCTTGCTGGGGACTAGGGGGGACATTCAGTACTTC

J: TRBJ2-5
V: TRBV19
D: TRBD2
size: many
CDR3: CASNGGRAAQETQYF
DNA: TGTGCCAGTAACGGCGGGAGGGCCGCCCAAGAGACCCAGTACTTC

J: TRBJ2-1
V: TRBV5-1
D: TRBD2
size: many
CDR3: CASNLLAGSYNEQFF
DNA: TGCGCCAGCAACCTACTAGCGGGAAGTTACAATGAGCAGTTCTTC

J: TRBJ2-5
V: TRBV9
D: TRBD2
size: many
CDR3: CASSVGSGSAETQYF
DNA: TGTGCCAGCAGCGTAGGTAGCGGGAGTGCAGAGACCCAGTACTTC

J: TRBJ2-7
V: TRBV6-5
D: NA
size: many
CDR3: CASSYSRQVADEQYF
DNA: TGTGCCAGCAGTTACTCAAGGCAAGTTGCCGACGAGCAGTACTTC

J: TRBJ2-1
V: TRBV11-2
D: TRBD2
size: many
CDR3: CASSLTVGTSPKGMYEQFF
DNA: TGTGCCAGCAGCTTAACCGTCGGGACTAGCCCAAAGGGTATGTATGAGCAGTTCTTC

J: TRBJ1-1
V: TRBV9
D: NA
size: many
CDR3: CASSVVHRDVTEAFF
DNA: TGTGCCAGCAGCGTAGTTCACAGGGACGTCACTGAAGCTTTCTTT

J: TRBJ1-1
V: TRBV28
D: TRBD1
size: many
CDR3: CASSLGQGRWNTEAFF
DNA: TGTGCCAGCAGTTTAGGACAGGGGCGTTGGAACACTGAAGCTTTCTTT

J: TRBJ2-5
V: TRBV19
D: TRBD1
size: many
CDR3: CASTRTGSGVQETQYF
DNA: TGTGCCAGTACCCGGACAGGGTCGGGCGTCCAAGAGACCCAGTACTTC

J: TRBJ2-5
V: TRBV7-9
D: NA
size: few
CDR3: CASTLTGPGETQYF
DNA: TGTGCCAGCACCCTGACAGGTCCCGGAGAGACCCAGTACTTC

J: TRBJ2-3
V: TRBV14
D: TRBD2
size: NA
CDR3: CASSQDIERGAGDTQYF
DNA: TGTGCCAGCAGCCAAGATATCGAGCGGGGCGCAGGAGATACGCAGTATTTT